This is a list of T cell receptor beta chains from one sample in a study of OX40 agonist ivuxolimab in advanced cancers. TCRdb keeps only in-frame clones here, not all; method: immunoSEQ multiplex PCR. The sample holds some 130,000 clones, more than 80% seen once. Sequenced material: CD4+ or CD8+ T cells sorted from blood, taken in a trial of the OX40 agonist ivuxolimab. These receptors originate from an adult with an advanced solid tumor such as melanoma, head and neck, liver or kidney cancer. Each CDR3 is given with its conserved first and last residue. A D gene is named only where the DNA matches it firmly. Size tells how often a clone was seen (once, few, many) or the class of an expanded clone, and some rows leave it out.

D	V	J	size	CDR3	DNA
-	TRBV11-3	TRBJ2-3	-	CASSPSRLTDTQYF	TGTGCCAGCAGCCCTAGCAGACTCACAGATACGCAGTATTTT
-	TRBV5-4	TRBJ1-2	once	CASSLGGEQGSNYGYTF	TGTGCCAGCAGCTTGGGGGGGGAACAGGGCTCTAACTATGGCTACACCTTC
TRBD2	TRBV10-3	TRBJ2-3	-	CAIRIGRGGTDTQYF	TGTGCCATCAGGATAGGGCGGGGGGGCACAGATACGCAGTATTTT
TRBD1	TRBV7-9	TRBJ2-6	-	CASSLGLGTGASGANVLTF	TGTGCCAGCAGCTTAGGGCTTGGGACAGGGGCCTCTGGGGCCAACGTCCTGACTTTC
-	TRBV19	TRBJ1-5	-	CASSISGFGQPQHF	TGTGCCAGTAGTATTTCGGGGTTTGGGCAGCCCCAGCATTTT
-	TRBV27	TRBJ2-2	-	CASSPQRAGELFF	TGTGCCAGCAGTCCCCAGAGGGCCGGGGAGCTGTTTTTT
-	TRBV29-1	TRBJ2-7	few	CSVGLPGQYF	TGCAGCGTTGGACTCCCGGGGCAGTACTTC
TRBD1	TRBV7-2	TRBJ2-3	-	CASSTKTGPQAGTQYF	TGTGCCAGCAGCACGAAGACAGGGCCCCAGGCAGGTACGCAGTATTTT
-	TRBV28	TRBJ2-7	once	CATYTEGAESYEQYF	TGTGCCACCTACACGGAGGGGGCAGAATCCTACGAGCAGTACTTC
-	TRBV2	TRBJ1-6	-	CASSVVQSNSPLHF	TGTGCCAGCAGTGTTGTACAGAGCAATTCACCCCTCCACTTT
TRBD2	TRBV6-5	TRBJ2-3	once	CAATRGNPTDTQYF	TGTGCAGCAACGCGGGGGAACCCCACAGATACGCAGTATTTT
-	TRBV28	TRBJ2-1	-	CASSLISSYNEQFF	TGTGCCAGCAGTTTAATCAGCTCCTACAATGAGCAGTTCTTC
TRBD1	TRBV9	TRBJ2-7	-	CASSVATGEWGEQYF	TGTGCCAGCAGCGTAGCGACAGGGGAATGGGGTGAGCAGTACTTC
TRBD1	TRBV5-4	TRBJ1-2	-	CASRRQGESGYTF	TGTGCCAGCAGGAGACAGGGTGAGAGTGGCTACACCTTC
TRBD2	TRBV30	TRBJ2-1	once	CAWSVTSGSNEQFF	TGTGCCTGGAGTGTAACTAGCGGCTCCAATGAGCAGTTCTTC
-	TRBV5-4	TRBJ2-3	-	CASRGRGDDTQYF	TGTGCCAGCAGGGGACGGGGTGATGATACGCAGTATTTT
-	TRBV30	TRBJ2-7	-	CAWSSLSYEQYF	TGTGCCTGGAGTTCTTTATCCTACGAGCAGTACTTC
-	TRBV6-5	TRBJ2-7	-	CASSYRAGPYEQYF	TGTGCCAGCAGTTACAGAGCGGGCCCCTACGAGCAGTACTTC
-	TRBV19	TRBJ2-2	-	CASSPETGRTGELFF	TGTGCCAGTAGTCCTGAGACAGGGAGGACCGGGGAGCTGTTTTTT
-	TRBV11-2	TRBJ1-1	-	CASSLISDEAFF	TGTGCCAGCAGCTTAATTTCCGATGAAGCTTTCTTT
-	TRBV5-6	TRBJ1-5	-	CASSLGGRNQPQHF	TGTGCCAGCAGCTTGGGGGGTCGCAATCAGCCCCAGCATTTT
-	TRBV4-3	TRBJ1-4	-	CASSQDPPGLREKLFF	TGCGCCAGCAGCCAAGACCCACCCGGGTTAAGGGAAAAACTGTTTTTT
-	TRBV7-9	TRBJ2-2	-	CASSRRPGKTGELFF	TGTGCCAGCAGCCGCCGGCCCGGTAAGACCGGGGAGCTGTTTTTT
-	TRBV13	TRBJ2-3	-	CASSLVGTQYF	TGTGCCAGCAGCTTGGTGGGTACGCAGTATTTT
TRBD1	TRBV7-2	TRBJ2-1	-	CASSSGQGLYNEQFF	TGTGCCAGCAGCTCCGGACAGGGCCTCTACAATGAGCAGTTCTTC
TRBD1	TRBV29-1	TRBJ1-1	-	CSVQSSGTGNTEAFF	TGCAGCGTCCAAAGCTCCGGGACAGGAAACACTGAAGCTTTCTTT
-	TRBV6-5	TRBJ2-6	-	CACRGAGANVLTF	TGTGCCTGTCGTGGGGCTGGGGCCAACGTCCTGACTTTC
-	TRBV7-2	TRBJ2-2	-	CASSRPGRNTGELFF	TGTGCCAGCAGCCGGCCGGGACGGAACACCGGGGAGCTGTTTTTT
-	TRBV7-2	TRBJ1-3	-	CASSIDRVRGHSGNTIYF	TGTGCCAGCAGCATTGATAGGGTTAGGGGCCACTCTGGAAACACCATATATTTT
-	TRBV28	TRBJ1-1	-	CASSPSGEGNTEAFF	TGTGCCAGCAGTCCATCGGGGGAGGGGAACACTGAAGCTTTCTTT
-	TRBV13	TRBJ1-2	-	CASSSRGRPSANYGYTF	TGTGCCAGCAGCTCTAGGGGGAGACCGTCGGCTAACTATGGCTACACCTTC
TRBD1	TRBV9	TRBJ2-1	-	CASSVEQGVHNEQFF	TGTGCCAGCAGCGTAGAACAGGGGGTTCACAATGAGCAGTTCTTC
TRBD2	TRBV5-1	TRBJ2-2	-	CASSLYGPGRDTGELFF	TGCGCCAGCAGCTTGTACGGGCCCGGGAGGGACACCGGGGAGCTGTTTTTT
TRBD1	TRBV19	TRBJ1-5	-	CASRRDSHPGGSNQPQHF	TGTGCCAGTAGAAGGGACAGCCACCCCGGTGGGAGCAATCAGCCCCAGCATTTT
-	TRBV7-2	TRBJ1-1	once	CASSPVSGLPGTEAFF	TGTGCCAGCAGCCCCGTCAGCGGGCTCCCTGGGACTGAAGCTTTCTTT
-	TRBV7-9	TRBJ2-5	few	CASSSRNYQETQYF	TGTGCCAGCAGCTCCCGGAACTACCAAGAGACCCAGTACTTC
TRBD2	TRBV28	TRBJ2-7	-	CASKESGGRGEQYF	TGTGCCAGCAAGGAATCCGGGGGGAGGGGCGAGCAGTACTTC
-	TRBV11-2	TRBJ1-3	-	CASSSLVRGEGGNTIYF	TGTGCCAGCAGCTCTCTAGTAAGGGGAGAGGGCGGAAACACCATATATTTT
TRBD1	TRBV7-8	TRBJ1-2	-	CASSIRTGGYGYTF	TGTGCCAGCAGCATTCGGACAGGGGGATATGGCTACACCTTC
-	TRBV7-2	TRBJ2-7	-	CASSFGGRTYEQYF	TGTGCCAGCAGCTTTGGTGGGCGCACCTACGAGCAGTACTTC
-	TRBV28	TRBJ1-1	-	CASSSGATEAFF	TGTGCCAGCAGTTCTGGGGCTACTGAAGCTTTCTTT
-	TRBV19	TRBJ2-2	-	CASSRGPRGGELFF	TGTGCCAGTTCGAGGGGACCACGGGGCGGGGAGCTGTTTTTT
TRBD1	TRBV18	TRBJ1-5	-	CASSGQGGNQPQHF	TGTGCCAGCTCAGGACAGGGCGGCAATCAGCCCCAGCATTTT
-	TRBV10-3	TRBJ1-1	-	CATRGPGNTEAFF	TGTGCCACTCGTGGGCCGGGGAACACTGAAGCTTTCTTT
-	TRBV5-6	TRBJ1-1	-	CASSLDGLNTEAFF	TGTGCCAGCAGCTTGGATGGGCTCAACACTGAAGCTTTCTTT
-	TRBV28	TRBJ1-5	-	CASSGRSQQHF	TGTGCCAGCAGTGGCAGATCCCAGCAGCATTTT
TRBD1	TRBV27	TRBJ1-2	-	CASSLYRGLDGYTF	TGTGCCAGCAGTTTGTACAGGGGGCTGGATGGCTACACCTTC
-	TRBV5-6	TRBJ1-2	-	CASSSRLSGYTF	TGTGCCAGCAGCTCCAGACTCTCGGGCTACACCTTC